This T cell receptor (beta chain) emerged from a study of PD-1 blockade in classical Hodgkin lymphoma. With no exception, relapse followed autologous stem cell transplantation in all patients, and brentuximab vedotin exposure varied. Best responses were complete response, partial response or progressive disease. The assay was immunoSEQ multiplex PCR, and TCRdb's table has in-frame clones only and misses some. Of over 25,000 clones in the sample, 82% are singletons; the top ten hold approximately 10%. In regard to this clone: Its specificity is unknown.

CDR1 and CDR2 (germline): SNHLY, FYNNEI. V dropped 4 bases and J dropped 10; count of bases not matched to a gene: 4. CDR3 length: 13 residues. Findings and caveats of the study: Nivolumab initiated under 1 year post-ASCT led to patient exclusion. Lower baseline TCR diversity was reported for newly diagnosed patients than for healthy donors. Only CD4+ TCR diversity, not CD8+, had risen significantly by C4D1.

Sequencing was performed on peripheral blood mononuclear cells (PBMCs), taken before the second cycle of nivolumab. The chain uses TRBV2 and TRBJ1-6; the match to TRBD1 covers 7 bases. The TCR was taken from a human donor with classical Hodgkin lymphoma. CDR3 sequence: CASSGRGKSPLHF. The CDR3 bases are TGTGCCAGCAGTGGCAGGGGGAAATCACCCCTCCACTTT.